The present TCR beta chain was sequenced within a study of blood T cell repertoires in COVID-19. Methods used by the authors: Estimates of nucleated cell counts were drawn from the amplification of reference gene primers. The repertoire was sequenced with immunoSEQ multiplex PCR; TCRdb's copy has only in-frame clones and lacks some. V, J and clone size are those of that table, while D and trimming were read from the DNA. The sample lists roughly 250,000 clones, about four fifths occurring once. The CDR3 is 14 amino acids. Germline loops: CDR1 SGHRS, CDR2 YFSETQ. V was clipped by 4 bases and J by 5 bases; unmatched bases: 5.

The sample consisted of peripheral blood. This chain connects TRBV5-1 to TRBJ2-3; TRBD1 matches at 9 bases. The receptor was derived from a person aged 70 to 85 with COVID-19, enrolled during active disease. CDR3 sequence (DNA): TGCGCCAGCAGCACCACAGGGGGCTTAGATACGCAGTATTTT. This encodes CASSTTGGLDTQYF. The full variable domain, completed using reference TRBV5-1 and TRBJ2-3, is KAGVTQTPRYLIKTRGQQVTLSCSPISGHRSVSWYQQTPGQGLQFLFEYFSETQRNKGNFPGRFSGRQFSNSRSEMNVSTLELGDSALYLCASSTTGGLDTQYFGPGTRLTVL.